Following are 8 T cell receptor beta chains from one sample sequenced in a study of T cell responses to AZD1222 COVID-19 vaccine. Here immunoSEQ multiplex PCR was the method, and the copy in TCRdb shows in-frame clones only, minus some. Here the sample spans roughly 130,000 clones, approximately 83% being singletons. The material was peripheral blood, obtained on day 0 of AZD1222 vaccination. These receptors were taken from an adult in good health.

The rearrangement links TRBV5-4 to TRBJ2-2; 9 bases map to TRBD2. Germline CDR1 reads SGHNT; CDR2 reads YYREEE (reference sequence). The CDR3 totals 16 residues. The junction had 6 bases not matched to a gene; V was cut back by 4 bases and J by 2 bases. CDR3 sequence reads: CASSDLAGANTGELFF. CDR3 DNA sequence: TGTGCCAGCAGCGATTTAGCGGGGGCAAACACCGGGGAGCTGTTTTTT.

For the CDR3, the DNA is TGTGCCAGCAGTCGTGGGGTAGACCCGATTCTCGGCTACACCTTC. It specifies CASSRGVDPILGYTF. This sequence joins TRBV2 and TRBJ1-2; unclear D gene. Per germline, CDR1 SNHLY and CDR2 FYNNEI. V was clipped by 5 bases and J by 8 bases, with 21 bases between them. The CDR3 loop spans 15 amino acids.

This sequence joins TRBV30 and TRBJ1-1, with 7 bases that match TRBD1. This CDR3 comprises 13 residues. V lost 5 bases to trimming and J lost 5 bases; unmatched junction nucleotides: 8. The germline V gene has CDR1 GTSNPN and CDR2 SVGIG (reference sequence). DNA for the CDR3: TGTGCCTGGGGATGGGACAGAGCAACTGAAGCTTTCTTT. Its protein product is CAWGWDRATEAFF.

V usage is TRBV5-1 and J usage is TRBJ2-5; 8 bases agree with TRBD2. J lost 1 base, V lost 7 bases, and 6 bases had no gene match. Looked up from germline, CDR1 is SGHRS and CDR2 is YFSETQ. The CDR3 covers 14 residues. CDR3 sequence reads: CASRTSYPQETQYF. CDR3 coding DNA: TGCGCCAGCCGGACTAGCTATCCCCAAGAGACCCAGTACTTC.

This chain uses TRBV6-2 or TRBV6-3 with TRBJ2-7, with TRBD2 as a possible D gene (5 bases). V dropped 2 bases and J dropped 2 bases, with 7 bases sitting between them. The CDR3 runs to 13 residues. Germline V CDR1 and CDR2: MNHEY, SVGEGT. Written as DNA, the CDR3 is TGTGCCAGCAGTTACGCGGGTACCTACGAGCAGTACTTC. Its translation: CASSYAGTYEQYF.

The J gene is TRBJ1-2, the V gene TRBV7-8; D call uncertain. Germline CDR1 reads SGHVS; CDR2 reads FQNEAQ. This CDR3 has 13 residues. The V gene lost 5 bases and the J gene lost 0 bases, with 7 bases spanning the gap. The CDR3 coding sequence is TGTGCCAGCAGCCCGGGTCCTAACTATGGCTACACCTTC. Translation gives CASSPGPNYGYTF.

The chain couples TRBV10-2 to TRBJ1-5; D ambiguous. The CDR3 is 13 residues long. Germline loops: CDR1 WSHSY, CDR2 SAAADI. V lost 1 base and J lost 7, with 8 bases in between. CDR3 region: CASSEFEGQPQHF. The CDR3, as DNA: TGCGCCAGCAGTGAGTTCGAAGGCCAGCCCCAGCATTTT.

The rearrangement uses TRBV5-1 and TRBJ1-2; 11 positions match TRBD1. Trimming removed 0 bases from V and 4 bases from J; junction bases left unmatched: 2. Germline assignment: CDR1 SGHRS and CDR2 YFSETQ. This CDR3 has 15 amino acids. CDR3 protein: CASSLGDRGTYGYTF. The CDR3 nucleotides are TGCGCCAGCAGCTTGGGGGACAGGGGGACCTATGGCTACACCTTC.